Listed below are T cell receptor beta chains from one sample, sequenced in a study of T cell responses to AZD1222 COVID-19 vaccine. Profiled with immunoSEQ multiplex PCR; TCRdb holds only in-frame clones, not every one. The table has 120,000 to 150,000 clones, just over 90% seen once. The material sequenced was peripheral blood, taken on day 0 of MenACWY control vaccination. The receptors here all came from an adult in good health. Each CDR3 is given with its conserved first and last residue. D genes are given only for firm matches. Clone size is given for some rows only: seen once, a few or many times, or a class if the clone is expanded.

DNA: TGTGCCAGCAGCCAAGCAGGGATGACCAATCAGCCCCAGCATTTT; CDR3: CASSQAGMTNQPQHF; D: -; J: TRBJ1-5; size: -; V: TRBV4-2
DNA: TGCGCCAGCAGCCCCCTCGTTATGGGTGACGACAATGAGCAGTTCTTC; CDR3: CASSPLVMGDDNEQFF; D: -; J: TRBJ2-1; size: -; V: TRBV5-1
DNA: TGTGCCAGCAGTGAGATAACAGGGACGTATCAGCCCCAGCATTTT; CDR3: CASSEITGTYQPQHF; D: -; J: TRBJ1-5; size: -; V: TRBV2
DNA: TGTGCCAGCAGCTTGGCCATTAGCGGAGGGAGCCCCTACGAGCAGTACTTC; CDR3: CASSLAISGGSPYEQYF; D: -; J: TRBJ2-7; size: -; V: TRBV5-4
DNA: TGTGCCAGTAGTATGCGCGGGACAGGAGAGACCCAGTACTTC; CDR3: CASSMRGTGETQYF; D: TRBD1; J: TRBJ2-5; size: once; V: TRBV19
DNA: TGTGCCACCAGTGCAGGGGCTGCCTACAATGAGCAGTTCTTC; CDR3: CATSAGAAYNEQFF; D: -; J: TRBJ2-1; size: -; V: TRBV24-1
DNA: TGCGCCAGCAGCCCTTCATATCCCGGGACTGAATCCTACGAGCAGTACTTC; CDR3: CASSPSYPGTESYEQYF; D: -; J: TRBJ2-7; size: -; V: TRBV4-1
DNA: TGTGCCAGCAGTGCGGCCGGGAGCTACGAGCAGTACTTC; CDR3: CASSAAGSYEQYF; D: -; J: TRBJ2-7; size: -; V: TRBV27
DNA: TGTGCCAGCAGCGTAGGACAGGAAGCTAACTATGGCTACACCTTC; CDR3: CASSVGQEANYGYTF; D: -; J: TRBJ1-2; size: -; V: TRBV9
DNA: TGTGCCAGCAGCCAAGGGGGCGCAGATTCACCCCTCCACTTT; CDR3: CASSQGGADSPLHF; D: -; J: TRBJ1-6; size: -; V: TRBV14
DNA: TGTGCCAGTAGTATACAGCCAGGGGGAGCCGGGGCCAACGTCCTGACTTTC; CDR3: CASSIQPGGAGANVLTF; D: TRBD1; J: TRBJ2-6; size: -; V: TRBV19
DNA: TGTGCCAGTAGGAGCACGTTCATGAACACTGAAGCTTTCTTT; CDR3: CASRSTFMNTEAFF; D: -; J: TRBJ1-1; size: -; V: TRBV19
DNA: TGTGCCAGCAGCTTTTCTGGAGCCTACGAGCAGTACTTC; CDR3: CASSFSGAYEQYF; D: -; J: TRBJ2-7; size: -; V: TRBV7-2
DNA: TGCGCCAGCGAGAACCGGGACACTAATGAAAAACTGTTTTTT; CDR3: CASENRDTNEKLFF; D: -; J: TRBJ1-4; size: -; V: TRBV5-1
DNA: TGTGCCAGCAGCTTTGGGCACGTCAATCAGCCCCAGCATTTT; CDR3: CASSFGHVNQPQHF; D: -; J: TRBJ1-5; size: -; V: TRBV5-6
DNA: TGTGCCAGCGGGACAGTCACCTACAATGAGCAGTTCTTC; CDR3: CASGTVTYNEQFF; D: TRBD1; J: TRBJ2-1; size: -; V: TRBV7-2
DNA: TGTGCCAGCTCACCAGGGAATGAAAAACTGTTTTTT; CDR3: CASSPGNEKLFF; D: -; J: TRBJ1-4; size: -; V: TRBV18
DNA: TGTGCCAGCAGCTTAAGGCGGGGACAGGGGGACGGAAAACTGTTTTTT; CDR3: CASSLRRGQGDGKLFF; D: TRBD1; J: TRBJ1-4; size: -; V: TRBV7-9
DNA: TGTGCCAGCAGCGTAGACGAGGGGACAGCCTACCTTGATCCCTACACCTTC; CDR3: CASSVDEGTAYLDPYTF; D: TRBD1; J: TRBJ1-2; size: -; V: TRBV9
DNA: TGTGCCAGCAGTCTTTGGGGGGGGGCTGAATACGAGCAGTACTTC; CDR3: CASSLWGGAEYEQYF; D: -; J: TRBJ2-7; size: -; V: TRBV27
DNA: TGTGCCAGCAGTCCGAGCGGAACGGGATACAATGAGCAGTTCTTC; CDR3: CASSPSGTGYNEQFF; D: -; J: TRBJ2-1; size: few; V: TRBV2
DNA: TGTGCCAGCAGCTCCACTGCGGACAACTATGGCTACACCTTC; CDR3: CASSSTADNYGYTF; D: -; J: TRBJ1-2; size: -; V: TRBV7-9
DNA: TGTGCCAGCAGGAGACAGGGAATCTACGAGCAGTACTTC; CDR3: CASRRQGIYEQYF; D: TRBD1; J: TRBJ2-7; size: -; V: TRBV27
DNA: TGTGCCAGCACCTCCGGGACTGGGGCCAACGTCCTGACTTTC; CDR3: CASTSGTGANVLTF; D: -; J: TRBJ2-6; size: -; V: TRBV3-1/TRBV3-2
DNA: TGCGCCAGCAGCTTCGCTGGGGTCTCCTACGAGCAGTACTTC; CDR3: CASSFAGVSYEQYF; D: -; J: TRBJ2-7; size: -; V: TRBV5-1
DNA: TGTGCCAGCAGCGAAACTCGGACGGCTGAAGCTTTCTTT; CDR3: CASSETRTAEAFF; D: -; J: TRBJ1-1; size: -; V: TRBV7-3
DNA: TGTGCCAGCAGCTTACACAGGGCCCTGAGGAATCAGCCCCAGCATTTT; CDR3: CASSLHRALRNQPQHF; D: -; J: TRBJ1-5; size: once; V: TRBV7-8
DNA: TGTGCCAGCAGCGTAGTTAACGGGGAGCTGTTTTTT; CDR3: CASSVVNGELFF; D: -; J: TRBJ2-2; size: once; V: TRBV9
DNA: TGTGCCAGCAGCCCCCGCACCCAGCAGTACTTC; CDR3: CASSPRTQQYF; D: -; J: TRBJ2-7; size: -; V: TRBV21-1
DNA: TGTGCCAGCAGCGTAGGTTCGTTAGATACGCAGTATTTT; CDR3: CASSVGSLDTQYF; D: -; J: TRBJ2-3; size: -; V: TRBV9
DNA: TGTGCCAGCAGCTTATGGAGTCAGGGAGCAACAGATACGCAGTATTTT; CDR3: CASSLWSQGATDTQYF; D: -; J: TRBJ2-3; size: -; V: TRBV7-3
DNA: TGTGCCAGCAGCCGGACAGGGGGTCGCGCTGAAGCTTTCTTT; CDR3: CASSRTGGRAEAFF; D: TRBD1; J: TRBJ1-1; size: -; V: TRBV25-1
DNA: TGTGCCAGCAGTGCCGGACTAAATGTGGAGACCCAGTACTTC; CDR3: CASSAGLNVETQYF; D: -; J: TRBJ2-5; size: -; V: TRBV2
DNA: TGCAGTGCTAGTGGTCGGACAGGGGGATTTCCTAATGAAAAACTGTTTTTT; CDR3: CSASGRTGGFPNEKLFF; D: TRBD1; J: TRBJ1-4; size: -; V: TRBV20-1
DNA: TGTGCCAGCAGCCAAGGGACAGGGGTTGATACTGAAGCTTTCTTT; CDR3: CASSQGTGVDTEAFF; D: TRBD1; J: TRBJ1-1; size: -; V: TRBV3-1/TRBV3-2
DNA: TGTGCCAGTAGTATTACGGCTAGCGGTCTCTCTGGGGCCAACGTCCTGACTTTC; CDR3: CASSITASGLSGANVLTF; D: TRBD2; J: TRBJ2-6; size: -; V: TRBV19
DNA: TGTGCCAGCAGTAGTATCGCAAATTATGGCTACACCTTC; CDR3: CASSSIANYGYTF; D: -; J: TRBJ1-2; size: -; V: TRBV2
DNA: TGTGCCAGCAGCTTGGGTGAGGGGGGCGCCGAGCAGTACTTC; CDR3: CASSLGEGGAEQYF; D: -; J: TRBJ2-7; size: -; V: TRBV5-6
DNA: TGTGCCAGCAGCCTATCCCAGGGTCTTCAGTACTTC; CDR3: CASSLSQGLQYF; D: -; J: TRBJ2-4; size: -; V: TRBV3-1/TRBV3-2
DNA: TGTGCCAGCAGTCCAGGTCAGCCCCAGCATTTT; CDR3: CASSPGQPQHF; D: -; J: TRBJ1-5; size: -; V: TRBV27
DNA: TGTGCCAGTAGTATAAAGCAAGAGACCCAGTACTTC; CDR3: CASSIKQETQYF; D: -; J: TRBJ2-5; size: -; V: TRBV19
DNA: TGTGCCAGCAGCACCGGGACAGGGGGCTTTAATGGCTACACCTTC; CDR3: CASSTGTGGFNGYTF; D: TRBD1; J: TRBJ1-2; size: -; V: TRBV5-4
DNA: TGTGCCAGCAGCTTGAACAGCCTTGTAGGAAACACCATATATTTT; CDR3: CASSLNSLVGNTIYF; D: -; J: TRBJ1-3; size: -; V: TRBV5-5
DNA: TGTGCCAGCAGCTTTCGGGTCAGGGGGCCGTCCGGGGAGCTGTTTTTT; CDR3: CASSFRVRGPSGELFF; D: TRBD1; J: TRBJ2-2; size: once; V: TRBV7-2